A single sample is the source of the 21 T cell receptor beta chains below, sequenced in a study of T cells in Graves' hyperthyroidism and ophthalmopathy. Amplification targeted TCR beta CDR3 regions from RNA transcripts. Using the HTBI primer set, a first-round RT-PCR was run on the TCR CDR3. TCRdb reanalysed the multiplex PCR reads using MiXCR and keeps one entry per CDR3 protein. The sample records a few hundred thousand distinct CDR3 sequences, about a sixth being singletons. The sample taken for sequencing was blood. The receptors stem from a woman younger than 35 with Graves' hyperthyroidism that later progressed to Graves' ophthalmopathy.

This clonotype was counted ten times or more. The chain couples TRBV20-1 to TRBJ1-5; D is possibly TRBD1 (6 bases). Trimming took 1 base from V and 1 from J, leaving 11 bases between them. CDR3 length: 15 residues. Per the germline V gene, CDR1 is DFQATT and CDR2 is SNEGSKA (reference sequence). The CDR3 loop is CSARAAGTSNQPQHF. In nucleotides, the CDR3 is TGCAGTGCTAGAGCTGCGGGGACAAGCAATCAGCCCCAGCATTTT.

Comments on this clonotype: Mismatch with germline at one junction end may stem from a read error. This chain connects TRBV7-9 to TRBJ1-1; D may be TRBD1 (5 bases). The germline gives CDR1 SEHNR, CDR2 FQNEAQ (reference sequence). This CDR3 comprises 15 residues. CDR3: CASSLSAGGNTEGFF. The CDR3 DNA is TGTGCCAGCAGCTTGTCAGCGGGGGGGAACACTGAAGGTTTCTTT.

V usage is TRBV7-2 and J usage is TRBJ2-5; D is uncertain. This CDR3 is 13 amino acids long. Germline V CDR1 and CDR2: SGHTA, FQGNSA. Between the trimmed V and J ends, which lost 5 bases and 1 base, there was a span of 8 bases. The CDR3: CASSRNPQETQYF. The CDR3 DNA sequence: TGTGCCAGCAGCCGAAATCCCCAAGAGACCCAGTACTTC.

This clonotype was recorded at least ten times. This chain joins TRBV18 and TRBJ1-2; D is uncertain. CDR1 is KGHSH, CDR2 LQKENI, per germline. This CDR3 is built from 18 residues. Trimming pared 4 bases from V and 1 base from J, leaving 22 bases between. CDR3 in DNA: TGTGCCAGCTCACAAGTCCGCTACAACAAGTCCCGTAACTATGGCTACACCTTC. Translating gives CASSQVRYNKSRNYGYTF.

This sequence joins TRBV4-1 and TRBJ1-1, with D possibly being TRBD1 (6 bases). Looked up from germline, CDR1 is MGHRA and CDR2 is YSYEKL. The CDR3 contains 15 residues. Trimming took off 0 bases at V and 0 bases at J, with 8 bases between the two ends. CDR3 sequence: CASSQEYRVNTEAFF. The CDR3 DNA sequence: TGCGCCAGCAGCCAAGAGTACAGGGTGAACACTGAAGCTTTCTTT.

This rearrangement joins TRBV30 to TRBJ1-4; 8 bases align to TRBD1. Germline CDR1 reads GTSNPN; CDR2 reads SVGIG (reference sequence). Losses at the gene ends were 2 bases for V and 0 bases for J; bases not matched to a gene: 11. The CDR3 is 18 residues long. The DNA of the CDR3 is TGTGCCTGGAGTACCCTCCAGGGGGCGTGGGCAACTAATGAAAAACTGTTTTTT. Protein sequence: CAWSTLQGAWATNEKLFF.

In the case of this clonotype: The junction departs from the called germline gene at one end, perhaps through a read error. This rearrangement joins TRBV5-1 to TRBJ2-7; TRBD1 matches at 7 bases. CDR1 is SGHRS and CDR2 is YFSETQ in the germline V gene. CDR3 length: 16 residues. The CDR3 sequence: CASSLAIGRGTYEQCF. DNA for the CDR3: TGCGCCAGCAGCTTGGCAATCGGCAGGGGGACGTACGAGCAGTGCTTC.

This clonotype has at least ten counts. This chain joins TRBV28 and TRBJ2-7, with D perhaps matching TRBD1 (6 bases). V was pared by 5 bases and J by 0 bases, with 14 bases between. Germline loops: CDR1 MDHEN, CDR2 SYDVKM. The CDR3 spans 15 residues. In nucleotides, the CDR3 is TGTGCCAGCAGTCCCAACAGGGAGAGCTCCTACGAGCAGTACTTC. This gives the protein CASSPNRESSYEQYF.

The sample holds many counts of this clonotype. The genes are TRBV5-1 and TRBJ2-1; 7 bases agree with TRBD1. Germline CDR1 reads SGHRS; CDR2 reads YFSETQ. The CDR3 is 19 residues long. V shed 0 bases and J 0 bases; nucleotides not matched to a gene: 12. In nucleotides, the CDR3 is TGCGCCAGCAGCTTGGGACAGGGCTACCTATATAGCTCCTACAATGAGCAGTTCTTC. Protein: CASSLGQGYLYSSYNEQFF. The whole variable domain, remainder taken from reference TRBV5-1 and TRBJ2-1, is KAGVTQTPRYLIKTRGQQVTLSCSPISGHRSVSWYQQTPGQGLQFLFEYFSETQRNKGNFPGRFSGRQFSNSRSEMNVSTLELGDSALYLCASSLGQGYLYSSYNEQFFGPGTRLTVL.

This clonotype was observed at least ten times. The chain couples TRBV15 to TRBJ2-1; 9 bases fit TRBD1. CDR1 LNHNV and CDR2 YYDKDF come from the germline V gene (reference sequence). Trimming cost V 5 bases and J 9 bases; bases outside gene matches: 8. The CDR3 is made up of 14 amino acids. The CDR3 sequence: CATSVTGTGSEQFF. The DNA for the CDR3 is TGTGCCACCAGCGTTACCGGGACAGGGAGTGAGCAGTTCTTC.

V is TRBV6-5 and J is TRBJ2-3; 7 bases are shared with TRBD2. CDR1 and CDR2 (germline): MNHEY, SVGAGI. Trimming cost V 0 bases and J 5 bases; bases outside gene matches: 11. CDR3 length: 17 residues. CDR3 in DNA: TGTGCCAGCAGTTACTCGGTCGGGGGGTCGGTTTTAGATACGCAGTATTTT. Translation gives CASSYSVGGSVLDTQYF.

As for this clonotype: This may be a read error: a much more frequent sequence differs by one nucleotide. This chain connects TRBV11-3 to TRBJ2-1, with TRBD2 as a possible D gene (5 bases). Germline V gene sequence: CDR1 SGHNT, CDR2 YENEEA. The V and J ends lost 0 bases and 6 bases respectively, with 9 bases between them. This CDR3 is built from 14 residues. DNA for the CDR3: TGTGCCAGCAGCTTAGATGTCGAGGGCAATGAGCAGTTCTTC. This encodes CASSLDVEGNEQFF.

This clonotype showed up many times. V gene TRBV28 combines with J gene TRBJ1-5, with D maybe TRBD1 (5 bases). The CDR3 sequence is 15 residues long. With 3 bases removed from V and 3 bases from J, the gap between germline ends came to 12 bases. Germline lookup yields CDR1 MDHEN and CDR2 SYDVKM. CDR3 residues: CASSFTGDFNQPQHF. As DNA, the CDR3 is TGTGCCAGCAGTTTTACAGGAGATTTCAATCAGCCCCAGCATTTT.

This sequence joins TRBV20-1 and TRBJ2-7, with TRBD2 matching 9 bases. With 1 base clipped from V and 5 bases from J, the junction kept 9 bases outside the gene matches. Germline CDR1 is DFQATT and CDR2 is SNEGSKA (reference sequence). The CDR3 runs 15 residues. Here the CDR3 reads CSARASTSGWDEQYF. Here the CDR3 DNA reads TGCAGTGCTAGAGCGTCAACTAGCGGGTGGGACGAGCAGTACTTC.

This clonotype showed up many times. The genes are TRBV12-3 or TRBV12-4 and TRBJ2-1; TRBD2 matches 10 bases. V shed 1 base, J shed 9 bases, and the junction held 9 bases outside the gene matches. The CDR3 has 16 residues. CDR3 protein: CASSLVSAGGPLEQFF. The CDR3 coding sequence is TGTGCCAGCAGTTTAGTATCAGCGGGAGGGCCTCTTGAGCAGTTCTTC.

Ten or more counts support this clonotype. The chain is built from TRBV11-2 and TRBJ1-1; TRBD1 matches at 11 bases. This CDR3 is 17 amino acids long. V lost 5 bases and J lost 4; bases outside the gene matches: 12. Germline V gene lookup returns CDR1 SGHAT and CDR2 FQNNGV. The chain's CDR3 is CASSERGQGAASTEAFF. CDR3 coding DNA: TGTGCCAGCAGCGAGCGAGGACAGGGGGCGGCGAGCACTGAAGCTTTCTTT.

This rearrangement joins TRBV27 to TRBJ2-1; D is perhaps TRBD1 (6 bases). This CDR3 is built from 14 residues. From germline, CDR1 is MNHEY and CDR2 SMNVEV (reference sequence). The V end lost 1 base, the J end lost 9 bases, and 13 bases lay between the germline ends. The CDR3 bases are TGTGCCAGCAGTTTATTGTCCATAGGGGGTGAGCAGTTCTTC. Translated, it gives CASSLLSIGGEQFF.

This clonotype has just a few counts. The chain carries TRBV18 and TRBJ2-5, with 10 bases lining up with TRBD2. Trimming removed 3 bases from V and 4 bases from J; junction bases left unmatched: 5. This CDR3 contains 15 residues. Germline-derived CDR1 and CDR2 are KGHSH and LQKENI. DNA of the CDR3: TGTGCCAGCTCACCGACAGCGGGAGGGGGAGAGACCCAGTACTTC. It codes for CASSPTAGGGETQYF.

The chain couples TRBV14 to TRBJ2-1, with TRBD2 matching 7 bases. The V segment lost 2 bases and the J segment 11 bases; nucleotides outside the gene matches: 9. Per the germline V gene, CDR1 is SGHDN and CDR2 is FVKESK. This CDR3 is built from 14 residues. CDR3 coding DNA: TGTGCCAGCAGCCAATTGGGACTAAGAGGTAAGCAGTTCTTC. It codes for CASSQLGLRGKQFF.

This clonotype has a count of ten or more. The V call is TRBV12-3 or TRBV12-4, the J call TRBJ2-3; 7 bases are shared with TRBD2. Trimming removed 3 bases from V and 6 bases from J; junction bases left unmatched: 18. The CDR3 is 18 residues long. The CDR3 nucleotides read TGTGCCAGCAGTTTTTCCCTTTCGGGAGGAGGCATAGGGGATACGCAGTATTTT. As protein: CASSFSLSGGGIGDTQYF.

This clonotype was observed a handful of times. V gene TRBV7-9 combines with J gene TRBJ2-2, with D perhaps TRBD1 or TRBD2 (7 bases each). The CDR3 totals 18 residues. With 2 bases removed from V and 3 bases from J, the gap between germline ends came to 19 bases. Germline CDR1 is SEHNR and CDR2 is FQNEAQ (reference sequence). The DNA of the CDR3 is TGTGCCAGCAGCTTATCCAGACAGGGAGGGCCGGACACCGGGGAGCTGTTTTTT. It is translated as CASSLSRQGGPDTGELFF.